The clone carrying this T cell receptor (beta chain) showed up just a few times. The V gene lost 2 bases and the J gene lost 2 bases, with 6 bases spanning the gap. Germline loops: CDR1 SGHTA, CDR2 FQGNSA. This CDR3 spans 13 amino acids. Single cDNA molecules in the library carried unique molecular identifiers attached during preparation. TCRdb re-analysed the RACE reads in MiXCR, keeping a single row per CDR3 protein. The sample contains 84,000 or so distinct CDR3 sequences, more than 9% of which appear only once. This specimen belongs to a study of human T cells and chemical hapten exposure. Regarding time point: patch test 1, 2 weeks after DPC sensitization. Treatment denoted: therapeutic diphenylcyclopropenone sensitization with weekly scalp DPC.

This rearrangement joins TRBV7-2 to TRBJ1-1, with D tentatively TRBD1 (5 bases). This clonotype was sampled from a man aged 35 to 55 with alopecia areata. Some clones in this sample may be carry-over from other donors' samples. The input for sequencing was whole blood, taken in connection with sensitization to the hapten diphenylcyclopropenone (DPC). The DNA of the CDR3 is TGTGCCAGCAGCTTAAGGGGAAACACTGAAGCTTTCTTT. Translating it yields CASSLRGNTEAFF.